This TCR beta chain was documented in a study of Ad26.COV2.S vaccination and SARS-CoV-2 variants. At the level of the study: Into the muscle, Ad26.COV2.S was dosed once or twice, 56 days apart. Study-wide results and limits: Total T cell responses may have been underestimated by the TCR breadth and depth analyses.

Profiled with immunoSEQ multiplex PCR; TCRdb holds only in-frame clones, not every one. The sample consists of around 300,000 clones, around 88% of them appearing once. Comment on this clone: Its antigen remains unidentified.

CDR1 and CDR2 (germline): SGHAT, FQNNGV. This CDR3 spans 14 amino acids. V was clipped by 2 bases and J by 3 bases, with 9 bases between them. Indicated treatment: some 20 received Ad26.COV2.S at low or high dose, single or two shots; about 5 received placebo; per-sample allocation not given. Sampling took place 63 days after the first vaccine or placebo injection. Boston provided a donor who was an adult aged 18-55 years. Wuhan-strain SARS-CoV-2 spike was expressed by the Ad26 vector that made up the vaccine. Material: peripheral blood, obtained in a trial of Ad26.COV2.S vaccine versus placebo. V gene TRBV11-2 combines with J gene TRBJ2-3, with D perhaps matching TRBD2 (6 bases). This clonotype originated in a person aged 18-65 years who received the Ad26.COV2.S COVID-19 vaccine or a placebo. The CDR3 DNA follows: TGTGCCAGCAGCTTAAGTCTAGCGACAGATACGCAGTATTTT. Translated: CASSLSLATDTQYF.